One and the same sample provided the 8 T cell receptor beta chains below, sequenced in a study of shared clonotypes between healthy human individuals. Naive CD8 isolation took CD45RO-negative cells positively selected for CCR7 and excluded terminally differentiated effector memory CD45RA+ cells. Clones were read by immunoSEQ multiplex PCR, and TCRdb kept only the in-frame ones, dropping some. Here the sample spans roughly 590,000 clones, 95% to 96% being singletons. Material: naive CD8+ T cells sorted from blood. The receptors here all came from a woman in her twenties or thirties in good health.

This clone appeared once. This rearrangement joins TRBV27 to TRBJ2-3; D gene uncertain. Trimming took off 6 bases at V and 0 bases at J, with 4 bases between the two ends. This CDR3 contains 12 residues. Looked up from germline, CDR1 is MNHEY and CDR2 is SMNVEV (reference sequence). The CDR3 reads CASRGSTDTQYF. In DNA form, the CDR3 reads TGTGCCAGCAGAGGGAGCACAGATACGCAGTATTTT.

The V and J genes are TRBV27 and TRBJ1-1, with TRBD1 matching 10 bases. The CDR3 extends over 19 amino acids. The junction had 16 bases not matched to a gene; V was cut back by 5 bases and J by 1 base. CDR1 is MNHEY and CDR2 is SMNVEV in the germline V gene (reference sequence). CDR3 amino acids: CASSLYTSGQGRENTEAFF. CDR3 coding DNA: TGTGCCAGCAGTCTCTACACTTCGGGACAGGGGAGGGAGAACACTGAAGCTTTCTTT.

The chain combines TRBV27 with TRBJ2-5; 8 bases align to TRBD2. This CDR3 spans 17 amino acids. The V gene end was trimmed by 4 bases and the J gene end by 5 bases; junction bases not matched to a gene: 15. Germline V gene data show CDR1 as MNHEY and CDR2 as SMNVEV (reference sequence). CDR3: CASSSLPIREGLETQYF. CDR3 nucleotide sequence: TGTGCCAGCAGTTCCCTGCCTATACGGGAGGGCCTGGAGACCCAGTACTTC.

Points on this clone: Different DNA sequences within this sample yield the same CDR3. The chain uses TRBV5-4 and TRBJ1-1; 7 positions agree with TRBD1. CDR3 length: 11 residues. V was pared by 5 bases and J by 8 bases, with 3 bases of the junction left unmatched. CDR1 and CDR2 from the germline V gene are SGHNT and YYREEE (reference sequence). The CDR3 nucleotides are TGTGCCAGCAGGGGGGACAGCGAAGCTTTCTTT. Translated: CASRGDSEAFF.

V is TRBV5-1 and J is TRBJ1-1; a weak D match, TRBD1 (5 bases). V lost 1 base, J lost 6 bases, and 10 bases lay in between. CDR1 and CDR2 from the germline V gene are SGHRS and YFSETQ. There are 13 residues in the CDR3. The CDR3 sequence: CASSLLRGSEAFF. CDR3 coding DNA: TGCGCCAGCAGCTTGTTGAGGGGCTCTGAAGCTTTCTTT.

This chain uses TRBV5-6 with TRBJ2-7, with 11 bases fitting TRBD2. V lost 7 bases and J lost 2; bases outside the gene matches: 2. Germline-derived CDR1 and CDR2 are SGHDT and YYEEEE. The length of the CDR3 is 13 residues. The CDR3 loop is CASALAGAYEQYF. The CDR3 DNA sequence: TGTGCCAGCGCACTAGCGGGAGCCTACGAGCAGTACTTC.

The chain combines TRBV7-2 with TRBJ2-3, with 7 bases that match TRBD2. Per the germline V gene, CDR1 is SGHTA and CDR2 is FQGNSA. The J segment lost 2 bases and the V segment lost 5 bases, leaving 4 bases of the junction unmatched. The length of the CDR3 is 14 residues. The CDR3 protein is CASSLGLYTDTQYF. CDR3 sequence (DNA): TGTGCCAGCAGCCTGGGACTATACACAGATACGCAGTATTTT.

The gene calls are TRBV5-4 and TRBJ2-7; 7 nucleotides align to TRBD1. The V and J ends lost 9 bases and 1 base, in that order; junction bases with no gene match: 13. This CDR3 spans 15 amino acids. Looked up from germline, CDR1 is SGHNT and CDR2 is YYREEE (reference sequence). As DNA, the CDR3 is TGTGCCACCAGGACCCCGGGACAGCCATCCTACGAGCAGTACTTC. This codes for CATRTPGQPSYEQYF.